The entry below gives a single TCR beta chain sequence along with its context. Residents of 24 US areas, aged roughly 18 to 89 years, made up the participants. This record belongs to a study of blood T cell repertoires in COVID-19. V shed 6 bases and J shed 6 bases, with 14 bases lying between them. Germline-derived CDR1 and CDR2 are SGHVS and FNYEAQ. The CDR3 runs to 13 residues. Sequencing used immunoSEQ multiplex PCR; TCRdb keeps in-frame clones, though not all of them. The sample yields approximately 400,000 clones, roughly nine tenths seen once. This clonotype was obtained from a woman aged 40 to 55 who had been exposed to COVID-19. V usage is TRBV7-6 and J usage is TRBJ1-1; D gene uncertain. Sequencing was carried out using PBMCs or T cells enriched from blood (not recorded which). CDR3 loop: CASSQRREAEAFF. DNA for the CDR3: TGTGCCAGCAGTCAACGACGGGAGGCTGAAGCTTTCTTT.